This T cell receptor (beta chain) was captured in a study of T-cell memory formation after mild COVID-19. Background on the study: There were largely donor-specific TCR clusters. Whole-study findings and limits: Largely, contracting CD4+ clones fell within CM and EM, and contracting CD8+ clones within EMRA. Certain responding clones were present in pre-infection memory, suggesting participation of cross-reactive memory.

Notes on this clonotype: Its antigen is still unknown.

TCRdb reprocessed the 5' RACE reads via MiXCR and lists one record per CDR3 protein. Of roughly 130,000 distinct CDR3 sequences in the sample, roughly 6% were seen once. The CDR3 length is 14 residues. Trimming took 0 bases from V and 9 from J, leaving 12 bases between them. From germline, CDR1 is SGHAT and CDR2 FQNNGV. Sample: PBMCs or a T cell subset sorted from them (not recorded which). The TCR comes from an adult woman who had mild COVID-19 (a few samples of this study predate the infection). Cell type and time point are not known. The V gene is TRBV11-2, the J gene TRBJ2-1; D is uncertain. CDR3 nucleotides: TGTGCCAGCAGCTTAGAGGTGGGCCTGGGTGAGCAGTTCTTC. Amino acids: CASSLEVGLGEQFF. Variable domain in full (rest from reference TRBV11-2 and TRBJ2-1): EAGVAQSPRYKIIEKRQSVAFWCNPISGHATLYWYQQILGQGPKLLIQFQNNGVVDDSQLPKDRFSAERLKGVDSTLKIQPAKLEDSAVYLCASSLEVGLGEQFFGPGTRLTVL.